This entry lists 28 T cell receptor beta chains sequenced from one sample in a study of Ad26.COV2.S vaccination and SARS-CoV-2 variants (dated by TCRdb to 2020 to 2022). In light of the paper, this sample's treatment or condition label describes: around 19 received Ad26.COV2.S at low or high dose, single or two shots; about five received placebo; per-sample allocation not given. For vaccine and placebo recipients, the sequenced repertoires came from samples collected on day 63 after the first injection. Library prep was done by the immunoSEQ multiplex PCR assay. Here the immuneACCESS table is served through TCRdb, limited to in-frame sequences with V and J called. Missing clones are a known gap in these copies; in checked studies unresolved V genes cover under half, and the rest lacks a known reason. This sample holds 300,000 to 400,000 clones; around four fifths were observed only once. The top ten constitute 2% to 2.5% of the sample.

The starting material was peripheral blood, obtained in a trial of Ad26.COV2.S vaccine versus placebo. The receptors were sampled from a person between 18 and 65 years old who received the Ad26.COV2.S COVID-19 vaccine or a placebo.

The DNA for the CDR3 is TGTGCCAGCAGCCAATACGAACTAGTGGTACAAGAGACCCAGTACTTC. This gives the protein CASSQYELVVQETQYF. The chain links TRBV3-1 (or the pseudogene TRBV3-2) to TRBJ2-5; D may be TRBD2 (5 bases). The CDR3 covers 16 residues. V lost 2 bases, J lost 2 bases, and 15 bases lay in between. Germline CDR1 and CDR2: LGHDT and YNNKEL (reference sequence).

The chain is built from TRBV21-1 and TRBJ2-5; the DNA was not compared with TRBD2, the D call given in the table. TRBV21-1 is flagged as a pseudogene. The CDR3 contains 15 residues. CDR3 DNA sequence: TGTGCCAGCAGCCGCGACGTTGCCGACTTGGAGACCCAGTACTTC. It is translated as CASSRDVADLETQYF.

This clone was counted a single time. Other DNA sequences in the same sample also yield this CDR3. This CDR3 reads CASSQASYEQYF. The CDR3 bases are TGTGCCAGCAGCCAAGCCTCCTACGAGCAGTACTTC. This rearrangement joins TRBV3-1 (or the pseudogene TRBV3-2) to TRBJ2-7; D ambiguous. This CDR3 region has 12 residues. Between the trimmed V and J ends, which lost 1 base and 0 bases, there was a span of 1 base. Germline V lookup: CDR1 LGHDT, CDR2 YNNKEL (reference sequence).

This chain joins TRBV5-6 and TRBJ1-5, with unresolved D. Germline V gene data show CDR1 as SGHDT and CDR2 as YYEEEE. V lost 0 bases and J 0 bases, leaving 13 bases between the germline ends. The CDR3 extends over 17 amino acids. The CDR3 protein is CASSLGSWGYSNQPQHF. CDR3 nucleotide sequence: TGTGCCAGCAGCTTGGGGAGTTGGGGTTATAGCAATCAGCCCCAGCATTTT.

This chain joins TRBV2 and TRBJ2-1, with TRBD1 identical over 7 bases. V dropped 6 bases and J dropped 3; count of bases not matched to a gene: 8. Looked up from germline, CDR1 is SNHLY and CDR2 is FYNNEI. This CDR3 comprises 15 residues. The CDR3 sequence is CASRRGGTDYNEQFF. The DNA for the CDR3 is TGTGCCAGCAGGAGGGGTGGGACAGACTACAATGAGCAGTTCTTC.

The chain couples TRBV21-1 to TRBJ2-1; the table's D call TRBD1 went unverified against the DNA. TRBV21-1 is an annotated pseudogene. The CDR3 runs 18 residues. The CDR3 region is CASSKPSDRDRTQNEQFF. For the CDR3, the DNA is TGTGCCAGCAGCAAACCATCCGACCGGGACAGGACTCAAAATGAGCAGTTCTTC.

This clone was seen more than once but under ten times. The chain links TRBV7-3 to TRBJ1-2, with D perhaps TRBD1 (5 bases). CDR3 size: 15 residues. V lost 3 bases and J 2 bases, leaving 13 bases between the germline ends. From germline, CDR1 is SGHTA and CDR2 FQGTGA. CDR3 bases: TGTGCCAGCAGCTTGGGGGGACGGCCAAACTATGGCTACACCTTC. This gives the protein CASSLGGRPNYGYTF.

The CDR3 loop is CAIDRGLVSNTEAFF. The CDR3 DNA is TGTGCCATAGACAGGGGTCTTGTGTCGAACACTGAAGCTTTCTTT. This chain joins TRBV6-5 and TRBJ1-1; 8 bases align to TRBD1. The trim removed 10 bases at V and 1 base at J, leaving 11 bases unmatched. Germline-derived CDR1 and CDR2 are MNHEY and SVGAGI. This CDR3 is built from 15 residues.

The chain recombines TRBV7-9 with TRBJ2-5; 9 nucleotides line up with TRBD1. V lost 11 bases and J lost 1; bases outside the gene matches: 5. The CDR3 is 13 amino acids. Germline V lookup: CDR1 SEHNR, CDR2 FQNEAQ (reference sequence). This chain's CDR3 is CAGQTGGQETQYF. CDR3 nucleotide sequence: TGTGCCGGACAGACAGGGGGCCAAGAGACCCAGTACTTC.

The chain carries TRBV29-1 and TRBJ2-2; 7 positions agree with TRBD1. This CDR3 has 14 residues. Losses at the gene ends were 1 base for V and 6 bases for J; bases not matched to a gene: 5. The germline gives CDR1 SQVTM, CDR2 ANQGSEA. CDR3 region: CSVEAGQGAGELFF. The CDR3 DNA follows: TGCAGCGTTGAAGCAGGCCAGGGGGCCGGGGAGCTGTTTTTT.

J is TRBJ1-1 and V is TRBV5-1, with 10 bases fitting TRBD1. Germline CDR1 SGHRS, CDR2 YFSETQ. This CDR3 region has 15 residues. J lost 4 bases, V lost 4 bases, and 7 bases had no gene match. CDR3 sequence (DNA): TGCGCCAGCAGCCAAGACAGGGGGCTAGGCACTGAAGCTTTCTTT. This codes for CASSQDRGLGTEAFF. Looking up the rest from reference TRBV5-1 and TRBJ1-1 gives the full variable domain: KAGVTQTPRYLIKTRGQQVTLSCSPISGHRSVSWYQQTPGQGLQFLFEYFSETQRNKGNFPGRFSGRQFSNSRSEMNVSTLELGDSALYLCASSQDRGLGTEAFFGQGTRLTVV.

The chain is built from TRBV2 and TRBJ2-3; 8 nucleotides match TRBD1. Germline V lookup: CDR1 SNHLY, CDR2 FYNNEI. The V gene end was trimmed by 8 bases and the J gene end by 3 bases; junction bases not matched to a gene: 10. The CDR3 extends over 15 amino acids. CDR3 DNA: TGTGCCAGCTCTTCAGGGGGCATGGGTACAGATACGCAGTATTTT. Translation: CASSSGGMGTDTQYF.

The chain combines TRBV11-3 with TRBJ1-1; 9 bases map to TRBD1. V was clipped by 0 bases and J by 3 bases; unmatched bases: 14. The germline CDR1 and CDR2 sequences are SGHNT and YENEEA. The CDR3 is 19 residues long. In DNA, the CDR3 is TGTGCCAGCAGCTTAGATCATCTTTTGGACAGGGGAACAGACACTGAAGCTTTCTTT. It yields the protein CASSLDHLLDRGTDTEAFF.

The V call is TRBV2, the J call TRBJ1-2, with D tentatively TRBD1 (6 bases). The CDR3 spans 13 residues. Germline CDR1 and CDR2: SNHLY and FYNNEI. The germline V and J ends were trimmed by 6 bases and 0 bases, with 8 bases remaining between them. This CDR3 reads CASSTGTNYGYTF. DNA for the CDR3: TGTGCCAGCAGCACAGGGACTAACTATGGCTACACCTTC.

This clone showed up just once. The chain's CDR3 is CASTPGASGNTIYF. The CDR3 DNA follows: TGTGCCAGCACCCCGGGAGCCTCTGGAAACACCATATATTTT. The chain links TRBV6-5 to TRBJ1-3; D is unresolved. CDR3 length: 14 amino acids. V was pared by 7 bases and J by 0 bases, with 10 bases between. Germline V gene sequence: CDR1 MNHEY, CDR2 SVGAGI.

The CDR3 DNA reads as TGCGCCAGCAGCTTGGCCAGAGGCTACAATGAGCAGTTCTTC. Residues: CASSLARGYNEQFF. The chain is built from TRBV5-1 and TRBJ2-1, with D unresolved. V was trimmed by 0 bases and J by 3 bases, leaving 7 bases between them. The CDR3 is 14 amino acids. CDR1 is SGHRS and CDR2 is YFSETQ in the germline V gene.

The V call is TRBV3-1 (or the pseudogene TRBV3-2), the J call TRBJ1-6, with 7 bases identical to TRBD1. V was clipped by 5 bases and J by 5 bases; unmatched bases: 6. There are 15 residues in the CDR3. The germline V gene encodes CDR1 LGHDT and CDR2 YNNKEL (reference sequence). The CDR3 reads CASSSRQGDNSPLHF. DNA for the CDR3: TGTGCCAGCAGCTCCCGACAGGGTGATAATTCACCCCTCCACTTT.

The chain employs TRBV28 and TRBJ2-1; D not certain. CDR1 and CDR2 (germline): MDHEN, SYDVKM. This CDR3 has 11 residues. With 1 base removed from V and 8 bases from J, the gap between germline ends came to 3 bases. CDR3: CASSLFDEQFF. Written as DNA, the CDR3 is TGTGCCAGCAGTTTATTCGATGAGCAGTTCTTC.

The V call is TRBV28, the J call TRBJ1-1; unclear D gene. V was pared by 3 bases and J by 7 bases, with 12 bases between. This CDR3 is built from 13 residues. Germline lookup yields CDR1 MDHEN and CDR2 SYDVKM. Written as DNA, the CDR3 is TGTGCCAGCAGTTTTCAAGGACGGATTGAAGCTTTCTTT. Residues: CASSFQGRIEAFF.

This clone was seen a few times. The V gene is TRBV6-1, the J gene TRBJ2-5; TRBD2 aligns across 9 bases. Trimming at V came to 3 bases and at J to 5 bases, leaving 10 bases not matched to a gene. Germline CDR1 and CDR2: MNHNS and SASEGT. CDR3 length equals 16 residues. For the CDR3, the DNA is TGTGCCAGCAGTGAGTGGAGCGGGGGGCCTCAGGAGACCCAGTACTTC. Amino acid sequence: CASSEWSGGPQETQYF.

The chain joins TRBV9 to TRBJ1-3; no clear D. Germline CDR1 reads SGDLS; CDR2 reads YYNGEE. This CDR3 has 13 amino acids. V dropped 0 bases and J dropped 12 bases, with 13 bases sitting between them. The CDR3 sequence is CASSVELGGIIYF. The CDR3 nucleotides read TGTGCCAGCAGCGTAGAACTGGGAGGGATCATATATTTT. Drawing the rest from reference TRBV9 and TRBJ1-3, the complete variable domain is DSGVTQTPKHLITATGQRVTLRCSPRSGDLSVYWYQQSLDQGLQFLIQYYNGEERAKGNILERFSAQQFPDLHSELNLSSLELGDSALYFCASSVELGGIIYFGEGSWLTVV.

In this sample, this clone turned up a few times. CDR3 sequence: CASSPGGESQFF. CDR3 DNA: TGTGCCAGCAGCCCCGGAGGGGAATCTCAGTTCTTC. The chain is built from TRBV7-3 and TRBJ2-1, with D possibly TRBD2 on 6 matching bases. V was shortened by 5 bases and J by 13 bases, with 15 bases between the two germline ends. The CDR3 has 12 amino acids. Germline V CDR1 and CDR2: SGHTA, FQGTGA.

This chain connects TRBV7-8 to TRBJ1-3; D possibly corresponds to TRBD1 (6 bases). V gave up 4 bases and J gave up 5 bases, with 18 bases separating them. This CDR3 has 16 residues. Germline V lookup: CDR1 SGHVS, CDR2 FQNEAQ. The CDR3 loop reads CASSSDGQSSRNTIYF. The CDR3 DNA follows: TGTGCCAGCAGCTCCGACGGACAGTCATCGAGAAACACCATATATTTT.

The gene calls are TRBV19 and TRBJ2-7; D may be TRBD1 (6 bases). CDR3 length: 16 amino acids. The germline CDR1 and CDR2 sequences are LNHDA and SQIVND (reference sequence). Trimming removed 9 bases from V and 3 bases from J, with 24 bases in between. The CDR3, as DNA: TGTGCCAGGGACCATGGGGGCGTCAACCGAATCTACGAGCAGTACTTC. It translates to CARDHGGVNRIYEQYF.

The chain is built from TRBV5-1 and TRBJ1-1; D is unresolved. The germline V gene encodes CDR1 SGHRS and CDR2 YFSETQ. Trimming removed 4 bases from V and 5 bases from J, with 21 bases in between. CDR3 length: 16 residues. CDR3 in DNA: TGCGCCAGCAGCCCCGCCTCGACGGGTGTGTCAACTGAAGCTTTCTTT. Its translation is CASSPASTGVSTEAFF. The whole variable domain, filled in from reference TRBV5-1 and TRBJ1-1, reads KAGVTQTPRYLIKTRGQQVTLSCSPISGHRSVSWYQQTPGQGLQFLFEYFSETQRNKGNFPGRFSGRQFSNSRSEMNVSTLELGDSALYLCASSPASTGVSTEAFFGQGTRLTVV.

As DNA, the CDR3 is TGCGCCAGCAGAACTGCCCTAGGGACAGCCTCCTACGAGCAGTACTTC. Protein product: CASRTALGTASYEQYF. The chain links TRBV5-1 to TRBJ2-7; TRBD1 aligns across 7 bases. V trimming: 5 bases; J trimming: 0 bases; junction bases outside the gene matches: 11. This CDR3 has 16 residues. Looked up from germline, CDR1 is SGHRS and CDR2 is YFSETQ.

V usage is TRBV4-2 and J usage is TRBJ1-2, with no clear D. Trimming stripped 6 bases from V and 8 bases from J, with 16 bases between. The germline V gene has CDR1 LGHNA and CDR2 YNFKEQ. CDR3 length: 13 residues. In nucleotides, the CDR3 is TGTGCCAGCAGTCCTGGATTATCTTGGGGCTACACCTTC. This translates into CASSPGLSWGYTF.

The V and J genes are TRBV30 and TRBJ2-5, with 15 bases lining up with TRBD2. The CDR3 consists of 16 residues. Losses at the gene ends were 1 base for V and 4 bases for J; bases not matched to a gene: 4. Germline CDR1 GTSNPN, CDR2 SVGIG (reference sequence). The CDR3 region has the DNA TGTGCCTGGAGTGGGACTAGCGGGGGGGCCTTAGAGACCCAGTACTTC. Protein: CAWSGTSGGALETQYF.